Below are 17 T cell receptor beta chains sequenced from a single sample in a study of T cell responses to AZD1222 COVID-19 vaccine. Profiling relied on immunoSEQ multiplex PCR, and the TCRdb table lists in-frame clones only, not all of them. This table holds around 130,000 clones, roughly 86% found once. Sequenced here: peripheral blood, sampled 28 days after the second AZD1222 dose. These receptor sequences come from an adult who received the AZD1222 COVID-19 vaccine.

In its sample, this clone was seen a few times. The V gene is TRBV5-8, the J gene TRBJ2-1; D may be TRBD2 (7 bases). CDR3 length equals 15 residues. Germline lookup yields CDR1 SGHTS and CDR2 YDEGEE. Trimming took off 4 bases at V and 0 bases at J, with 11 bases between the two ends. CDR3 nucleotide sequence: TGTGCCAGCAGCCGCGGGGGCTACTCCTACAATGAGCAGTTCTTC. This gives the protein CASSRGGYSYNEQFF.

The chain uses TRBV9 and TRBJ1-6; D might be TRBD1 (6 bases). This CDR3 is 13 amino acids long. Germline lookup yields CDR1 SGDLS and CDR2 YYNGEE. V dropped 4 bases and J dropped 8 bases, with 10 bases sitting between them. The CDR3: CASSTRQDSPLHF. In DNA form, the CDR3 reads TGTGCCAGCAGCACCCGACAGGATTCACCCCTCCACTTT.

The chain couples TRBV14 to TRBJ1-2; TRBD1 is a possible D gene (6 bases). Germline assignment: CDR1 SGHDN and CDR2 FVKESK. The CDR3 totals 15 residues. V lost 6 bases to trimming and J lost 5 bases, with 19 bases between them. CDR3 in DNA: TGTGCCAGCAGTTTGCTACAGGGAGGCCAATATGGCTACACCTTC. Residues: CASSLLQGGQYGYTF.

V gene TRBV4-3 combines with J gene TRBJ2-2, with a tentative D call TRBD2 (6 bases). The V end was cut by 0 bases, the J end by 3 bases, with 11 bases between. CDR3 length: 16 residues. Germline CDR1 and CDR2: LGHNA and YSLEER. The CDR3 region has the DNA TGCGCCAGCAGCCAAGATCCGGGGAGGTACACCGGGGAGCTGTTTTTT. It is translated as CASSQDPGRYTGELFF.

This clone was seen a single time. The genes are TRBV6-2 or TRBV6-3 and TRBJ2-2; D possibly corresponds to TRBD1 (6 bases). Between the trimmed V and J ends, which lost 5 bases and 6 bases, there was a span of 10 bases. CDR1 is MNHEY, CDR2 SVGEGT, per germline. This CDR3 comprises 13 residues. CDR3 residues: CASSGRGAGELFF. Here the CDR3 DNA reads TGTGCCAGCAGTGGCAGGGGTGCCGGGGAGCTGTTTTTT.

The J gene is TRBJ1-6, the V gene TRBV18; D is unclear. The V gene's germline CDR1 is KGHSH and CDR2 LQKENI. This CDR3 is 15 amino acids long. The V end lost 3 bases, the J end lost 4 bases, and 10 bases lay between the germline ends. CDR3 loop: CASSPSADYNSPLHF. The DNA for the CDR3 is TGTGCCAGCTCACCCTCAGCCGATTATAATTCACCCCTCCACTTT. Full variable domain (outside the CDR3, taken from reference TRBV18 and TRBJ1-6): NAGVMQNPRHLVRRRGQEARLRCSPMKGHSHVYWYRQLPEEGLKFMVYLQKENIIDESGMPKERFSAEFPKEGPSILRIQQVVRGDSAAYFCASSPSADYNSPLHFGNGTRLTVT.

The chain uses TRBV19 and TRBJ2-5; TRBD2 agrees at 9 bases. The CDR3 has 16 amino acids. CDR1 is LNHDA, CDR2 SQIVND, per germline (reference sequence). The J segment lost 2 bases and the V segment lost 2 bases, leaving 6 bases of the junction unmatched. The CDR3 here is CASSISRLAGQETQYF. DNA for the CDR3: TGTGCCAGTAGTATAAGTAGGCTAGCGGGACAAGAGACCCAGTACTTC.

The chain recombines TRBV5-4 with TRBJ1-2; 7 bases fit TRBD1. The germline V gene has CDR1 SGHNT and CDR2 YYREEE (reference sequence). The CDR3 is 14 residues long. The junction had 5 bases not matched to a gene; V was cut back by 3 bases and J by 3 bases. CDR3 amino acids: CASSSYGQDYGYTF. Written as DNA, the CDR3 is TGTGCCAGCAGCTCTTACGGACAGGACTATGGCTACACCTTC.

This sequence joins TRBV7-2 and TRBJ1-6, with D hard to call. Germline V lookup: CDR1 SGHTA, CDR2 FQGNSA. V lost 6 bases to trimming and J lost 8 bases, with 8 bases between them. This CDR3 comprises 12 residues. CDR3 amino acids: CASSLYDSPLHF. In nucleotides, the CDR3 is TGTGCCAGCAGTCTTTACGATTCACCCCTCCACTTT.

The gene calls are TRBV5-1 and TRBJ2-2; D may correspond to TRBD1 or TRBD2 (5 bases each). This CDR3 region has 14 residues. The V end was cut by 0 bases, the J end by 7 bases, with 10 bases between. CDR1 is SGHRS, CDR2 YFSETQ, per germline. In nucleotides, the CDR3 is TGCGCCAGCAGCTTGGAGAGGGGAAGCGGGGAGCTGTTTTTT. This sequence encodes CASSLERGSGELFF.

V gene TRBV5-1 combines with J gene TRBJ2-1; TRBD2 aligns across 10 bases. Germline lookup yields CDR1 SGHRS and CDR2 YFSETQ. The CDR3 spans 14 residues. Trimming cost V 4 bases and J 14 bases; bases outside gene matches: 12. The CDR3 DNA sequence: TGCGCCAGCAGCCCTGGACAGCGGGGGGGGCCTGAGTTCTTC. This translates into CASSPGQRGGPEFF.

This clone has only one observation. This chain uses TRBV6-1 with TRBJ1-5; D not certain. The CDR3 is made up of 14 amino acids. V gave up 3 bases and J gave up 3 bases, with 9 bases separating them. Germline lookup yields CDR1 MNHNS and CDR2 SASEGT. The CDR3 sequence: CASSEETPNQPQHF. The CDR3, as DNA: TGTGCCAGCAGTGAGGAGACCCCCAATCAGCCCCAGCATTTT.

V is TRBV6-5 and J is TRBJ1-1; weak D call: TRBD1 (6 bases). The CDR3 contains 15 residues. The V end was cut by 7 bases, the J end by 4 bases, with 19 bases between. In germline, CDR1 is MNHEY, CDR2 SVGAGI. The CDR3 sequence is CASTFSTGLGTEAFF. As DNA, the CDR3 is TGTGCCAGCACTTTTTCGACAGGTTTGGGCACTGAAGCTTTCTTT.

The chain uses TRBV24-1 and TRBJ2-7; tentative D call: TRBD1 (6 bases). The V gene's germline CDR1 is KGHDR and CDR2 SFDVKD. The CDR3 is 16 amino acids. Trimming took off 3 bases at V and 1 base at J, with 15 bases between the two ends. The CDR3 loop reads CATSDPGEGESYEQYF. CDR3 bases: TGTGCCACCAGTGATCCAGGGGAAGGGGAGTCCTACGAGCAGTACTTC.

The chain joins TRBV6-5 to TRBJ1-6; D is perhaps TRBD1 (6 bases). The germline V and J ends were trimmed by 6 bases and 7 bases, with 16 bases remaining between them. The germline gives CDR1 MNHEY, CDR2 SVGAGI. The CDR3 covers 15 residues. The chain's CDR3 is CASRSPWGANSPLHF. The DNA of the CDR3 is TGTGCCAGCAGAAGCCCGTGGGGGGCAAATTCACCCCTCCACTTT.

The V gene is TRBV5-4, the J gene TRBJ2-7; TRBD1 might be the D (6 bases). Germline V gives CDR1 SGHNT, CDR2 YYREEE (reference sequence). CDR3 length equals 14 residues. Trimming took 0 bases from V and 4 from J, leaving 11 bases between them. CDR3 protein: CASSLGGQSYEQYF. The CDR3 DNA reads as TGTGCCAGCAGCTTGGGGGGGCAATCGTACGAGCAGTACTTC.

CDR3 in amino acids: CASSHTGTSGDSYEQYF. CDR3 bases: TGTGCCAGCAGCCATACCGGGACTAGCGGGGACTCCTACGAGCAGTACTTC. The chain has TRBV7-2 and TRBJ2-7; TRBD2 agrees at 13 bases. V shed 5 bases, J shed 0 bases, and the junction held 7 bases outside the gene matches. The CDR3 runs 17 residues. The germline V gene encodes CDR1 SGHTA and CDR2 FQGNSA.